The clone carrying this T cell receptor beta chain was counted only a few times. Its antigen is undetermined. This entry is derived from a study of T cell repertoires in cytomegalovirus infection. Overall study context: Public TCR beta signature analysis indicated the presence of both CMV infection and matching HLA type. Study conclusions and caveats: The ex vivo response was dominated by HLA-C-restricted CMV-specific TCR beta clonotypes.

Trimming took 2 bases from V and 2 from J; bases not matched to a gene: 19. From germline, CDR1 is SGHAT and CDR2 FQNNGV. The CDR3 covers 21 residues. TCRdb used MiXCR to reprocess the reads, holding one entry per CDR3 protein. The sample records approximately 400,000 distinct CDR3 sequences, 31% being singletons. The receptor comes from a human donor in good health (CMV status not recorded). Some clones in this sample may be carry-over from other donors' samples. This chain joins TRBV11-2 and TRBJ2-2; 8 nucleotides align to TRBD1. Source material: PBMCs. CDR3 sequence (DNA): TGTGCCAGCAGCTTACGTCAAGTACTACTCCGGGACAGGAATAACACCGGGGAGCTGTTTTTT. Protein product: CASSLRQVLLRDRNNTGELFF.